A selection of T cell receptor beta chains follows, all from one sample in a study of cytomegalovirus exposure and HLA in healthy donors. Clones were sequenced by immunoSEQ multiplex PCR, and TCRdb holds only the in-frame ones, with some missing. The table has approximately 170,000 clones, around 68% seen once. Sequencing used PBMCs. The receptors were gathered from a man aged 45-65 years in good health and CMV-seronegative. Both conserved end residues are part of each CDR3. Each record gives: V gene, D gene, J gene, clone size, CDR3 protein, CDR3 DNA. A D gene is named only where the DNA matches it firmly. Clone sizes are given selectively: once, few, many, or a class where the clone is expanded.

TRBV5-5	NA	TRBJ1-5	NA	CASSTRAGPGEAQHF	TGTGCCAGCAGCACTAGGGCGGGGCCCGGTGAAGCCCAGCATTTT
TRBV14	NA	TRBJ1-1	once	CASSPSLRRERNTEAFF	TGTGCCAGCAGCCCTTCCCTCCGACGGGAGAGGAACACTGAAGCTTTCTTT
TRBV4-1	NA	TRBJ1-5	NA	CASSQVGGDQPQHF	TGCGCCAGCAGCCAAGTCGGGGGGGATCAGCCCCAGCATTTT
TRBV6-6	NA	TRBJ1-5	few	CASSYSGGEQPQHF	TGTGCCAGCAGTTACTCGGGGGGTGAGCAGCCCCAGCATTTT
TRBV7-2	TRBD1	TRBJ2-2	NA	CASSLPRGQTGELFF	TGTGCCAGCAGCTTGCCCAGGGGGCAGACCGGGGAGCTGTTTTTT
TRBV6-6	NA	TRBJ2-1	NA	CASTTTGNEQFF	TGTGCCAGCACTACGACGGGGAATGAGCAGTTCTTC
TRBV5-1	TRBD1	TRBJ2-7	NA	CASSSRGILGGEAYEQYF	TGCGCCAGCAGCTCGAGGGGAATCTTAGGGGGCGAGGCCTACGAGCAGTACTTC
TRBV18	NA	TRBJ1-5	NA	CASSFDTGQPQHF	TGTGCCAGCTCGTTCGACACTGGACAGCCCCAGCATTTT
TRBV5-1	TRBD2	TRBJ2-1	NA	CASSFQLAGGGNEQFF	TGCGCCAGCAGCTTCCAACTAGCGGGGGGAGGTAATGAGCAGTTCTTC
TRBV6-4	NA	TRBJ1-5	NA	CASSEVGGSNQPQHF	TGTGCCAGCAGTGAAGTGGGGGGTAGCAATCAGCCCCAGCATTTT
TRBV5-6	NA	TRBJ2-3	NA	CASSSKYSPDTQYF	TGTGCCAGCAGCTCTAAGTACAGCCCAGATACGCAGTATTTT
TRBV7-6	NA	TRBJ1-2	NA	CASTPGTNYGYTF	TGTGCCAGCACCCCCGGGACTAACTATGGCTACACCTTC
TRBV4-3	TRBD2	TRBJ2-5	once	CASSHWGTSGGRGRETQYF	TGCGCCAGCAGCCATTGGGGGACTAGCGGGGGTCGGGGCCGAGAGACCCAGTACTTC
TRBV5-1	TRBD1	TRBJ1-1	NA	CASSRRGELNTEAFF	TGCGCCAGCAGCCGCAGGGGGGAACTGAACACTGAAGCTTTCTTT
TRBV2	NA	TRBJ2-2	few	CASGQQYGELFF	TGTGCCAGCGGCCAACAATACGGGGAGCTGTTTTTT
TRBV27	NA	TRBJ2-2	NA	CASSLSEPVGELFF	TGTGCCAGCAGTTTATCGGAGCCGGTCGGGGAGCTGTTTTTT
TRBV7-9	NA	TRBJ2-3	NA	CASSLVLGGTDTQYF	TGTGCCAGCAGCTTAGTTTTGGGGGGAACAGATACGCAGTATTTT
TRBV27	TRBD2	TRBJ2-3	NA	CASSLGGGAPSTQYF	TGTGCCAGCAGTTTAGGCGGGGGGGCCCCATCTACGCAGTATTTT
TRBV11-3	TRBD2	TRBJ2-3	NA	CASSLSGGFTDTQYF	TGTGCCAGCAGCTTGAGCGGGGGGTTCACAGATACGCAGTATTTT
TRBV6-4	NA	TRBJ2-3	NA	CASSVTSTDTQYF	TGTGCCAGCAGTGTGACTAGCACAGATACGCAGTATTTT
TRBV7-9	TRBD2	TRBJ2-7	NA	CASSFGGTTYEQYF	TGTGCCAGCAGCTTCGGGGGGACTACCTACGAGCAGTACTTC
TRBV18	NA	TRBJ1-5	NA	CASSPLPQGSNQPQHF	TGTGCCAGCTCACCTCTTCCACAGGGCAGCAATCAGCCCCAGCATTTT
TRBV13	TRBD1	TRBJ1-4	NA	CASSPSSATGGLDEKLFF	TGTGCCAGCAGCCCTTCTTCCGCCACAGGGGGCCTGGATGAAAAACTGTTTTTT
TRBV19	NA	TRBJ1-2	NA	CASSRRVDSGYGYTF	TGTGCCAGTAGTAGGCGGGTTGATTCTGGCTATGGCTACACCTTC
TRBV18	NA	TRBJ2-7	NA	CASSRDLQQYF	TGTGCCAGCTCGCGGGATCTTCAGCAGTACTTC
TRBV4-2	NA	TRBJ2-6	few	CASSQGRLSGANVLTF	TGTGCCAGCAGCCAGGGGCGGCTCTCTGGGGCCAACGTCCTGACTTTC
TRBV25-1	NA	TRBJ2-5	few	CASSEYPNQETQYF	TGTGCCAGCAGTGAATATCCAAACCAAGAGACCCAGTACTTC
TRBV7-2	TRBD1	TRBJ1-3	few	CASSLAVRQGDTIYF	TGTGCCAGCAGCTTAGCGGTACGGCAGGGGGACACCATATATTTT
TRBV5-4	NA	TRBJ1-1	NA	CASSFDSSLMNTEAFF	TGTGCCAGCAGCTTTGACAGTTCGCTCATGAACACTGAAGCTTTCTTT
TRBV5-6	TRBD1	TRBJ1-4	few	CASSSTGRTNEKLFF	TGTGCCAGCAGCTCGACAGGGAGGACTAATGAAAAACTGTTTTTT
TRBV9	NA	TRBJ2-1	few	CASSVGGLANEQFF	TGTGCCAGCAGCGTAGGGGGTCTAGCCAATGAGCAGTTCTTC
TRBV28	NA	TRBJ2-1	few	CASNRQLVSYNEQFF	TGTGCCAGCAACCGACAGTTAGTTTCCTACAATGAGCAGTTCTTC
TRBV18	TRBD1	TRBJ1-5	few	CASSPPKLDRVSSNQPQHF	TGTGCCAGCTCACCACCGAAGTTGGACAGGGTAAGTAGCAATCAGCCCCAGCATTTT
TRBV5-4	NA	TRBJ2-7	NA	CASSLAGVRSYEQYF	TGTGCCAGCAGCTTGGCCGGGGTCCGATCCTACGAGCAGTACTTC
TRBV9	NA	TRBJ1-1	NA	CASSVVGRGNTEAFF	TGTGCCAGCAGCGTAGTAGGGCGGGGAAACACTGAAGCTTTCTTT
TRBV5-5	NA	TRBJ1-4	NA	CASSPQGATNEKLFF	TGTGCCAGCAGCCCTCAGGGTGCAACTAATGAAAAACTGTTTTTT
TRBV5-1	NA	TRBJ1-1	NA	CASRGDTNTEAFF	TGCGCCAGCAGGGGCGACACCAACACTGAAGCTTTCTTT
TRBV7-8	TRBD1	TRBJ1-2	NA	CASSPIPQGIANYGYTF	TGTGCCAGCAGCCCCATACCACAGGGGATAGCTAACTATGGCTACACCTTC
TRBV4-1	NA	TRBJ1-1	once	CASSPPGGNTEAFF	TGCGCCAGCAGCCCCCCGGGAGGGAACACTGAAGCTTTCTTT
TRBV11-2	TRBD1	TRBJ1-1	NA	CASSSYTGQGKEEAFF	TGTGCCAGCAGCTCTTACACGGGACAGGGCAAAGAAGAAGCTTTCTTT
TRBV27	NA	TRBJ1-1	NA	CASRRRENTEAFF	TGTGCCAGCAGGCGCAGGGAGAACACTGAAGCTTTCTTT
TRBV6-1	NA	TRBJ1-1	NA	CASERVPPPQEAFF	TGTGCCAGCGAGAGGGTACCCCCACCCCAGGAAGCTTTCTTT
TRBV4-2	TRBD1	TRBJ2-2	NA	CASSLPTGINTGELFF	TGTGCCAGCAGCCTTCCGACAGGGATAAACACCGGGGAGCTGTTTTTT
TRBV13	NA	TRBJ1-1	NA	CASSPMLVGEAFF	TGTGCCAGCAGCCCCATGCTAGTGGGTGAAGCTTTCTTT
TRBV5-6	NA	TRBJ1-6	NA	CASSTPVSGSPLHF	TGTGCCAGCAGCACACCGGTTTCGGGATCACCCCTCCACTTT
TRBV4-1	TRBD1	TRBJ1-1	NA	CASSQDGDRDAKNTEAFF	TGCGCCAGCAGCCAAGATGGGGACAGGGACGCTAAGAACACTGAAGCTTTCTTT
TRBV6-6	TRBD2	TRBJ2-7	NA	CASSYSSGGAYEQYF	TGTGCCAGCAGTTACTCAAGCGGGGGGGCGTACGAGCAGTACTTC
TRBV15	NA	TRBJ1-2	NA	CATSRASGTPDGYTF	TGTGCCACCAGCAGAGCCTCGGGGACTCCTGATGGCTACACCTTC
TRBV19	NA	TRBJ1-5	NA	CASSILNTQHF	TGTGCCAGTAGTATCCTAAATACCCAGCATTTT
TRBV28	NA	TRBJ2-6	NA	CASKTTTSTVAGANVLTF	TGTGCCAGCAAAACAACCACCTCCACAGTAGCTGGGGCCAACGTCCTGACTTTC